The next 30 T cell receptor beta chains were all read from a single sample in a study of blood T cells in healthy people across ages. Combining a sample-barcoded 5' primer with a J-beta primer mix, a second PCR ran for roughly 6 to 12 cycles. MiXCR, run by TCRdb on the 5' RACE reads, gives a single entry per CDR3 protein. This sample has about 290,000 distinct CDR3 sequences, with roughly a quarter found just once. The sequenced sample consisted of blood. The receptor set was obtained from a woman aged 65 to 85 in good health.

V is TRBV27 and J is TRBJ2-7; 8 bases line up with TRBD2. The CDR3 length is 14 residues. V gave up 5 bases and J gave up 4 bases; unmatched junction bases: 7. In germline, CDR1 is MNHEY, CDR2 SMNVEV (reference sequence). The CDR3 coding sequence is TGTGCCAGCAGTATGACTAGCGAGACATACGAGCAGTACTTC. As protein: CASSMTSETYEQYF.

This chain uses TRBV2 with TRBJ2-7; possible D gene TRBD2, 7 bases. Trimming stripped 2 bases from V and 3 bases from J, with 14 bases between. This CDR3 has 15 residues. Per the germline V gene, CDR1 is SNHLY and CDR2 is FYNNEI. CDR3 residues: CASSEYGGLSYEQYF. Here the CDR3 DNA reads TGTGCCAGCAGTGAATACGGGGGGCTAAGCTACGAGCAGTACTTC.

V is TRBV20-1 and J is TRBJ1-5, with unresolved D. Germline V lookup: CDR1 DFQATT, CDR2 SNEGSKA (reference sequence). The V gene lost 0 bases and the J gene lost 3 bases, with 18 bases spanning the gap. CDR3 length: 17 residues. CDR3 residues: CSARERPFTNLNQPQHF. The DNA of the CDR3 is TGCAGTGCTAGAGAGAGGCCCTTCACTAATCTCAATCAGCCCCAGCATTTT.

The rearrangement links TRBV5-5 to TRBJ2-2; D call uncertain. CDR1 is SGHKS and CDR2 is YYEKEE in the germline V gene (reference sequence). This CDR3 comprises 13 residues. The germline V and J ends were trimmed by 1 base and 7 bases, with 8 bases remaining between them. The DNA for the CDR3 is TGTGCCAGCAGCTTGAGATCGGACGGGGAGCTGTTTTTT. Its protein is CASSLRSDGELFF. The variable domain in full, with the rest retrieved from reference TRBV5-5 and TRBJ2-2, is DAGVTQSPTHLIKTRGQQVTLRCSPISGHKSVSWYQQVLGQGPQFIFQYYEKEERGRGNFPDRFSARQFPNYSSELNVNALLLGDSALYLCASSLRSDGELFFGEGSRLTVL.

This clonotype occurred a few times. V and J are TRBV29-1 and TRBJ2-1, with 12 bases lining up with TRBD1. The CDR3 contains 14 residues. Trimming cost V 4 bases and J 6 bases; bases outside gene matches: 4. The V gene's germline CDR1 is SQVTM and CDR2 ANQGSEA. CDR3 protein: CSVVRDRGPNEQFF. The DNA for the CDR3 is TGCAGCGTTGTCAGGGACAGGGGGCCCAATGAGCAGTTCTTC.

This clonotype was recorded many times. The chain links TRBV29-1 to TRBJ2-7; TRBD2 matches at 7 bases. With V trimmed by 8 bases and J by 5 bases, 15 bases remained unmatched. The CDR3 has 14 residues. The germline gives CDR1 SQVTM, CDR2 ANQGSEA. In nucleotides, the CDR3 is TGCAGCTACGAGGGCGGGAGTGGCAAAAACGAGCAGTACTTC. It specifies CSYEGGSGKNEQYF.

The chain couples TRBV20-1 to TRBJ2-5; unclear D gene. The J call may be mistaken, given a closer DNA end match to TRBJ2-7. Germline CDR1 is DFQATT and CDR2 is SNEGSKA (reference sequence). The CDR3 runs 13 residues. As DNA, the CDR3 is TGCAGTGCTAGAGAGGGTGGACCCTACGAGCAGTACTTC. Protein product: CSAREGGPYEQYF.

Worth noting for this clonotype: One end of the junction fails to match germline, which may point to a read error. The chain recombines TRBV4-2 with TRBJ2-7; 7 bases match TRBD2. CDR3 length: 15 residues. Germline CDR1 reads LGHNA; CDR2 reads YNFKEQ. CDR3 DNA sequence: TGTGCCAACAGCCAAGAGAGTAGCGGGTCCTACGAGCAGTACTTC. This encodes CANSQESSGSYEQYF.

This clonotype was seen a handful of times. This rearrangement joins TRBV6-1 to TRBJ2-3; 15 nucleotides agree with TRBD2. The length of the CDR3 is 16 residues. J was trimmed by 5 bases and V by 6 bases; bases with no gene match: 6. Germline V gene sequence: CDR1 MNHNS, CDR2 SASEGT. The CDR3 DNA is TGTGCCAGCAGCGGACTAGCGGGAGGGTTGGTAGATACGCAGTATTTT. As protein: CASSGLAGGLVDTQYF.

This sequence joins TRBV13 and TRBJ2-7; D is unresolved. Germline V lookup: CDR1 PRHDT, CDR2 FYEKMQ (reference sequence). V lost 0 bases to trimming and J lost 4 bases, with 10 bases between them. The CDR3 totals 14 residues. Written as DNA, the CDR3 is TGTGCCAGCAGCTTAGGACAGAAAGCATACGAGCAGTACTTC. Translated: CASSLGQKAYEQYF.

This clonotype turned up a few times. The V gene is TRBV9, the J gene TRBJ1-3, with D tentatively TRBD1 (5 bases). Germline CDR1 is SGDLS and CDR2 is YYNGEE. V was trimmed by 0 bases and J by 2 bases, leaving 6 bases between them. This CDR3 is built from 14 residues. CDR3 sequence reads: CASSVAGTGNTIYF. The CDR3 nucleotides are TGTGCCAGCAGCGTAGCAGGGACTGGAAACACCATATATTTT.

This clonotype was observed once. The V gene is TRBV4-1, the J gene TRBJ1-3, with D possibly matching TRBD1 (5 bases). Germline V CDR1 and CDR2: MGHRA, YSYEKL. There are 16 residues in the CDR3. The V gene lost 7 bases and the J gene lost 4 bases, with 20 bases spanning the gap. The CDR3 reads CASTVGSRGDGNTIYF. In DNA form, the CDR3 reads TGCGCCAGCACCGTGGGGTCTCGGGGCGACGGAAACACCATATATTTT.

J is TRBJ2-7 and V is TRBV28, with 9 bases lining up with TRBD1. V lost 4 bases and J lost 4; bases outside the gene matches: 8. The length of the CDR3 is 15 residues. Germline V lookup: CDR1 MDHEN, CDR2 SYDVKM. The CDR3 sequence is CASSSPQGAGYEQYF. The CDR3 DNA sequence: TGTGCCAGCAGTTCCCCACAGGGGGCGGGATACGAGCAGTACTTC.

The chain combines TRBV11-1 with TRBJ2-3, with 12 bases identical to TRBD2. Unmatched junction bases numbered 6, after V lost 5 bases and J lost 0 bases. The CDR3 extends over 17 amino acids. Looked up from germline, CDR1 is SGHAT and CDR2 is FQDESV (reference sequence). CDR3 nucleotides: TGTGCCAGCAGCCGCCCCGGGACTAGCGGGAGCACAGATACGCAGTATTTT. As protein: CASSRPGTSGSTDTQYF.

The chain is built from TRBV12-3 or TRBV12-4 and TRBJ1-1; no clear D. V dropped 7 bases and J dropped 0 bases, with 9 bases sitting between them. The CDR3 loop spans 13 amino acids. The CDR3 bases are TGTGCCAGCAACCCCCGGATGAACACTGAAGCTTTCTTT. Translation: CASNPRMNTEAFF.

This chain joins TRBV6-2 or TRBV6-3 and TRBJ2-1; no clear D. The CDR3 has 14 amino acids. Trimming shortened V by 6 bases and J by 8 bases, and 17 bases separated the two germline ends. The germline gives CDR1 MNHEY, CDR2 SVGEGT. The CDR3 loop is CASSPLVRKDEQFF. The CDR3 bases are TGTGCCAGCAGCCCGCTTGTAAGGAAGGATGAGCAGTTCTTC.

This rearrangement joins TRBV20-1 to TRBJ2-1; D is unclear. The last part of the DNA fits TRBJ2-7 better; the J call may be wrong. The CDR3 totals 10 residues. Per germline, CDR1 DFQATT and CDR2 SNEGSKA (reference sequence). CDR3 in amino acids: CSARGYEQYF. The CDR3 region has the DNA TGCAGTGCTAGAGGCTACGAGCAGTACTTC.

The chain is built from TRBV10-3 and TRBJ2-7; 8 bases are a match to TRBD1. This CDR3 spans 14 amino acids. V lost 4 bases to trimming and J lost 4 bases; unmatched junction nucleotides: 6. CDR1 and CDR2 (germline): ENHRY, SYGVKD. CDR3 bases: TGTGCCATCAGTGGTAGACAGGGGTGGTACGAGCAGTACTTC. This codes for CAISGRQGWYEQYF.

The chain joins TRBV6-1 to TRBJ2-4; weak D call: TRBD2 (6 bases). Germline lookup yields CDR1 MNHNS and CDR2 SASEGT. The CDR3 length is 15 residues. V lost 5 bases to trimming and J lost 0 bases, with 11 bases between them. The CDR3 is CASSWAGSAKNIQYF. The CDR3 nucleotides are TGTGCCAGCAGTTGGGCGGGGTCAGCCAAAAACATTCAGTACTTC.

The V and J genes are TRBV9 and TRBJ2-5; tentatively, D is TRBD2 (6 bases). Germline assignment: CDR1 SGDLS and CDR2 YYNGEE. This CDR3 region has 15 residues. Trimming pared 0 bases from V and 2 bases from J, leaving 11 bases between. The DNA of the CDR3 is TGTGCCAGCAGCGTAGACGGGAGCCTTCAAGAGACCCAGTACTTC. It codes for CASSVDGSLQETQYF.

The rearrangement joins TRBV5-1 to TRBJ1-2; weak D call: TRBD1 (6 bases). This CDR3 has 14 amino acids. Germline assignment: CDR1 SGHRS and CDR2 YFSETQ. V lost 3 bases and J 4 bases, leaving 13 bases between the germline ends. The CDR3 sequence: CASSSRGSAYGYTF. Here the CDR3 DNA reads TGCGCCAGCAGCTCTAGGGGGTCCGCCTATGGCTACACCTTC.

The chain uses TRBV9 and TRBJ2-5, with D perhaps TRBD1 (5 bases). Trimming removed 0 bases at V and 4 bases at J, with 13 bases between. CDR1 and CDR2 from the germline V gene are SGDLS and YYNGEE. This CDR3 has 15 amino acids. The CDR3 sequence: CASSVGGGPRETQYF. In DNA form, the CDR3 reads TGTGCCAGCAGCGTAGGGGGCGGACCTCGAGAGACCCAGTACTTC.

The rearrangement uses TRBV4-1 and TRBJ1-5; no reliable D call. This CDR3 is built from 17 residues. Deletions cut 0 bases from V and 0 bases from J, with 12 bases between. Germline V gene lookup returns CDR1 MGHRA and CDR2 YSYEKL. CDR3: CASSQDFIGNSNQPQHF. The DNA for the CDR3 is TGCGCCAGCAGCCAAGATTTTATAGGGAATAGCAATCAGCCCCAGCATTTT.

This clonotype was observed at least ten times. The chain has TRBV7-2 and TRBJ2-1; D gene uncertain. V was pared by 1 base and J by 6 bases, with 10 bases between. The CDR3 runs to 14 residues. Germline CDR1 is SGHTA and CDR2 is FQGNSA. CDR3 sequence (DNA): TGTGCCAGCAGCTTAGAGCAAATGGGCAATGAGCAGTTCTTC. It translates to CASSLEQMGNEQFF.

The J gene is TRBJ2-5, the V gene TRBV5-1, with a tentative D call TRBD2 (6 bases). Trimming pared 4 bases from V and 3 bases from J, leaving 19 bases between. This CDR3 has 16 residues. Germline loops: CDR1 SGHRS, CDR2 YFSETQ. This CDR3 reads CASSRGVGEAKETQYF. DNA of the CDR3: TGCGCCAGCAGCCGCGGGGTAGGGGAAGCAAAAGAGACCCAGTACTTC. The whole variable domain, remainder taken from reference TRBV5-1 and TRBJ2-5, is KAGVTQTPRYLIKTRGQQVTLSCSPISGHRSVSWYQQTPGQGLQFLFEYFSETQRNKGNFPGRFSGRQFSNSRSEMNVSTLELGDSALYLCASSRGVGEAKETQYFGPGTRLLVL.

In this sample, this clonotype turned up a few times. This chain joins TRBV12-3 or TRBV12-4 and TRBJ2-1, with D unresolved. Trimming stripped 5 bases from V and 4 bases from J, with 12 bases between. CDR3 length equals 14 residues. The CDR3 loop reads CASSLSSQYNEQFF. The CDR3 nucleotides are TGTGCCAGCAGTCTCTCCAGCCAGTACAATGAGCAGTTCTTC.

This clonotype was detected a few times. The chain links TRBV6-1 to TRBJ2-7; the D is unclear. The ends were cut back, 3 bases at V and 2 bases at J, with 8 bases in the middle. The CDR3 extends over 13 amino acids. CDR1 MNHNS and CDR2 SASEGT come from the germline V gene. The CDR3 reads CASSEADTYEQYF. CDR3 DNA: TGTGCCAGCAGTGAGGCGGATACCTACGAGCAGTACTTC.

Comments on this clonotype: Just one base apart from a much larger clone, this may be a read error. The chain couples TRBV12-3 or TRBV12-4 to TRBJ2-7; D unclear. This CDR3 region has 13 residues. V lost 1 base and J lost 6, with 10 bases in between. CDR3 in DNA: TGTGCCAGCAGTTTAGGGCAGACCTTCGAGCAGTACTTC. Translating gives CASSLGQTFEQYF.

This chain connects TRBV14 to TRBJ1-1, with D possibly TRBD1 on 5 matching bases. The CDR3 has 16 amino acids. Deletions cut 4 bases from V and 1 base from J, with 16 bases between. CDR1 and CDR2 from the germline V gene are SGHDN and FVKESK. CDR3 residues: CASSPDGQGRNTEAFF. For the CDR3, the DNA is TGTGCCAGCAGCCCCGATGGACAAGGAAGGAACACTGAAGCTTTCTTT.

The rearrangement links TRBV7-3 to TRBJ2-7, with 8 bases matching TRBD2. Per the germline V gene, CDR1 is SGHTA and CDR2 is FQGTGA. Trimming removed 0 bases from V and 7 bases from J; junction bases left unmatched: 2. The CDR3 totals 13 residues. CDR3 DNA: TGTGCCAGCAGCTTAACGATAGCGGGAGAGCAGTACTTC. It yields the protein CASSLTIAGEQYF.